Below are 23 T cell receptor beta chains sequenced from a single sample in a study of response to subunit inactivated influenza vaccine. In TCRdb, the RT-PCR reads were re-called with MiXCR into one record per CDR3 protein. Here the sample spans about 570,000 distinct CDR3 sequences, about 11% being singletons. The same data also contributed to another study, on T cells expressing NK-cell markers. This second study says: Synthesis of TCR beta cDNA relied on 5'RACE template switching carrying UMIs.

The sample consisted of PBMCs from blood, taken on the day of vaccination. The receptors come from a man in his fifties or sixties who received an inactivated influenza vaccine.

This rearrangement joins TRBV21-1 to TRBJ2-1; the table gives TRBD1 as D, unverified against the DNA. TRBV21-1 constitutes a pseudogene. This CDR3 is 16 amino acids long. The CDR3 here is CATTAGVERIRNEQFF. CDR3 DNA sequence: TGTGCCACCACTGCGGGCGTGGAGCGGATACGGAATGAGCAGTTCTTC.

This clonotype was detected only a few times. The rearrangement uses TRBV12-3 or TRBV12-4 and TRBJ2-5; maybe TRBD2 (6 bases). V was trimmed by 7 bases and J by 1 base, leaving 13 bases between them. This CDR3 has 14 amino acids. The CDR3 here is CASTGDLTQETQYF. CDR3 bases: TGTGCCAGCACCGGGGACTTAACCCAAGAGACCCAGTACTTC.

The J gene is TRBJ1-6, the V gene TRBV29-1; D is unresolved. Germline CDR1 is SQVTM and CDR2 is ANQGSEA. The CDR3 sequence is 14 residues long. The V and J ends lost 6 bases and 5 bases respectively, with 14 bases between them. In DNA, the CDR3 is TGCAGCGTGCGATTCGGCAGCGATAATTCACCCCTCCACTTT. Translation gives CSVRFGSDNSPLHF.

This clonotype was counted only a few times. The chain uses TRBV20-1 and TRBJ2-2; 11 bases fit TRBD1. V shed 4 bases, J shed 3 bases, and the junction held 4 bases outside the gene matches. The CDR3 extends over 15 amino acids. CDR1 is DFQATT and CDR2 is SNEGSKA in the germline V gene (reference sequence). CDR3 protein: CSATGTGGDTGELFF. As DNA, the CDR3 is TGCAGTGCTACCGGGACAGGGGGTGACACCGGGGAGCTGTTTTTT.

CDR3 nucleotides: TGTGCCAGCTCCCTTAACGGGGTGAGCTCCTACAATGAGCAGTTCTTC. Amino acid sequence: CASSLNGVSSYNEQFF. The chain has TRBV18 and TRBJ2-1, with D perhaps TRBD2 (5 bases). This CDR3 region has 16 residues. Between the trimmed V and J ends, which lost 6 bases and 0 bases, there was a span of 15 bases. CDR1 and CDR2 from the germline V gene are KGHSH and LQKENI. The entire variable domain, with the rest obtained from reference TRBV18 and TRBJ2-1, is as follows: NAGVMQNPRHLVRRRGQEARLRCSPMKGHSHVYWYRQLPEEGLKFMVYLQKENIIDESGMPKERFSAEFPKEGPSILRIQQVVRGDSAAYFCASSLNGVSSYNEQFFGPGTRLTVL.

This clonotype occurred many times. The rearrangement joins TRBV20-1 to TRBJ2-7; D unresolved. Germline assignment: CDR1 DFQATT and CDR2 SNEGSKA (reference sequence). The CDR3 has 14 amino acids. V lost 2 bases to trimming and J lost 4 bases, with 15 bases between them. The CDR3 region has the DNA TGCAGTGCTAGAACAGATATTTTGACATACGAGCAGTACTTC. This encodes CSARTDILTYEQYF.

The chain carries TRBV25-1 and TRBJ2-7; 14 nucleotides line up with TRBD2. Germline CDR1 MGHDK, CDR2 SYGVNS. The CDR3 consists of 18 residues. V dropped 4 bases and J dropped 2; count of bases not matched to a gene: 10. CDR3 DNA sequence: TGTGCCAGCAGTGGATCCGGGACTAGCGGGGGAACCACCTACGAGCAGTACTTC. Amino acids: CASSGSGTSGGTTYEQYF.

A few counts support this clonotype. The genes are TRBV29-1 and TRBJ2-4; possibly TRBD2 for D (5 bases). Germline V gene data show CDR1 as SQVTM and CDR2 as ANQGSEA. The CDR3 has 11 residues. The V and J ends lost 8 bases and 6 bases respectively, with 11 bases between them. CDR3 sequence (DNA): TGCAGCTATACGGCGGGAAACATTCAGTACTTC. It encodes CSYTAGNIQYF.

This clonotype was counted between two and nine times. The chain uses TRBV4-3 and TRBJ2-1, with 8 nucleotides matching TRBD2. The V segment lost 0 bases and the J segment 3 bases; nucleotides outside the gene matches: 4. CDR3 length equals 16 residues. Germline V gene data show CDR1 as LGHNA and CDR2 as YSLEER. The CDR3 here is CASSQEPGLDYNEQFF. DNA of the CDR3: TGCGCCAGCAGCCAAGAGCCGGGACTAGACTACAATGAGCAGTTCTTC.

This clonotype was counted a few times. This chain links TRBV4-2 with TRBJ2-1, with TRBD2 matching 11 bases. The V and J ends lost 1 base and 4 bases, in that order; junction bases with no gene match: 6. The length of the CDR3 is 17 residues. CDR1 is LGHNA and CDR2 is YNFKEQ in the germline V gene. This chain's CDR3 is CASSQGVAGGHYNEQFF. The CDR3 DNA sequence: TGTGCCAGCAGCCAAGGGGTAGCGGGAGGGCATTACAATGAGCAGTTCTTC.

There are many counts of this clonotype. The CDR3 loop reads CASTDGYNEQFF. CDR3 nucleotides: TGTGCCTCTACTGACGGTTACAATGAGCAGTTCTTC. This chain joins TRBV11-2 and TRBJ2-1, with D hard to call. The length of the CDR3 is 12 residues. V was trimmed by 11 bases and J by 4 bases, leaving 12 bases between them. In germline, CDR1 is SGHAT, CDR2 FQNNGV.

The gene calls are TRBV15 and TRBJ2-3; D not resolved. From germline, CDR1 is LNHNV and CDR2 YYDKDF (reference sequence). The CDR3 covers 14 residues. V was shortened by 3 bases and J by 5 bases, with 12 bases between the two germline ends. The DNA for the CDR3 is TGTGCCACCAGCAGCAGTCCTTCGGGAGATACGCAGTATTTT. It codes for CATSSSPSGDTQYF.

This clonotype has a handful of counts. The chain employs TRBV4-2 and TRBJ2-6; unclear D gene. Germline CDR1 and CDR2: LGHNA and YNFKEQ. CDR3 length equals 22 residues. Trimming stripped 1 base from V and 0 bases from J, with 25 bases between. CDR3 nucleotides: TGTGCCAGCAGCCAAGGGGTTCCTCTAGATCTCCTTGAACCCTCTGGGGCCAACGTCCTGACTTTC. Translated: CASSQGVPLDLLEPSGANVLTF.

This clonotype was observed many times. V usage is TRBV29-1 and J usage is TRBJ2-5, with D possibly being TRBD2 (6 bases). Trimming took off 2 bases at V and 12 bases at J, with 13 bases between the two ends. Germline V lookup: CDR1 SQVTM, CDR2 ANQGSEA. CDR3 length: 11 amino acids. Here the CDR3 reads CSVEMGGPKYF. The DNA of the CDR3 is TGCAGCGTTGAAATGGGGGGACCGAAGTACTTC.

This sequence joins TRBV7-9 and TRBJ1-5; D is uncertain. The CDR3 is made up of 13 amino acids. Trimming cost V 2 bases and J 5 bases, with 7 bases left between them. Germline assignment: CDR1 SEHNR and CDR2 FQNEAQ (reference sequence). The CDR3 nucleotides are TGTGCCAGCAGCTTAAACGGGGATCAGCCCCAGCATTTT. Its protein is CASSLNGDQPQHF.

A few counts support this clonotype. J is TRBJ1-4 and V is TRBV20-1, with 8 bases lining up with TRBD1. The CDR3 loop spans 14 amino acids. Germline V gene lookup returns CDR1 DFQATT and CDR2 SNEGSKA (reference sequence). Germline trimming cut 6 bases from V and 0 bases from J; bases unmatched to any gene: 3. The CDR3 region has the DNA TGCAGTGCATTGACAGGGGCAACTAATGAAAAACTGTTTTTT. Translation gives CSALTGATNEKLFF.

The CDR3 sequence: CASSQVGGGTGELFF. The CDR3 DNA follows: TGTGCCAGCAGCCAAGTTGGAGGGGGGACCGGGGAGCTGTTTTTT. The chain couples TRBV3-1 to TRBJ2-2, with D possibly called TRBD1 or TRBD2 (6 bases each). The CDR3 has 15 residues. The germline CDR1 and CDR2 sequences are LGHDT and YNNKEL (reference sequence). V gave up 1 base and J gave up 5 bases, with 11 bases separating them.

The table lists this clonotype with a few counts. The V call is TRBV28, the J call TRBJ2-4, with D uncertain. Germline lookup yields CDR1 MDHEN and CDR2 SYDVKM. This CDR3 is 15 amino acids long. V was clipped by 8 bases and J by 6 bases, with 20 bases between them. The CDR3 nucleotides are TGTGCCAGCGAAAAGATTGTCGGAGCCCGAAACATTCAGTACTTC. Translated: CASEKIVGARNIQYF.

V is TRBV5-5 and J is TRBJ1-5; weak D call: TRBD1 (6 bases). The CDR3 length is 16 residues. The V gene's germline CDR1 is SGHKS and CDR2 YYEKEE (reference sequence). Deletions cut 4 bases from V and 5 bases from J, with 19 bases between. In DNA form, the CDR3 reads TGTGCCAGCAGCCCTATCGCTGCAGGGGAGTATCAGCCCCAGCATTTT. Its protein product is CASSPIAAGEYQPQHF.

This clonotype was counted a few times. V is TRBV7-2 and J is TRBJ2-3; tentative D call: TRBD2 (6 bases). Looked up from germline, CDR1 is SGHTA and CDR2 is FQGNSA. V was clipped by 2 bases and J by 2 bases, with 11 bases between them. CDR3 length equals 15 residues. CDR3 nucleotide sequence: TGTGCCAGCAGCTTAAGGGCGGGAAACACAGATACGCAGTATTTT. It translates to CASSLRAGNTDTQYF.

In this sample, this clonotype turned up a few times. The chain couples TRBV2 to TRBJ2-7, with D perhaps matching TRBD1 (6 bases). The CDR3 runs to 14 residues. Trimming left V 7 bases short and J 2 bases short, with 15 bases between. Germline V CDR1 and CDR2: SNHLY, FYNNEI. CDR3 DNA: TGTGCCAGCACCATACCGACAGGAACCTACGAGCAGTACTTC. This encodes CASTIPTGTYEQYF.

The rearrangement uses TRBV3-1 and TRBJ2-3; D perhaps matches TRBD2 (7 bases). V lost 4 bases and J 0 bases, leaving 14 bases between the germline ends. This CDR3 spans 16 amino acids. CDR1 LGHDT and CDR2 YNNKEL come from the germline V gene (reference sequence). The CDR3 region has the DNA TGTGCCAGCAGCCCCTGGGGGGGGCCTAGCACAGATACGCAGTATTTT. Protein sequence: CASSPWGGPSTDTQYF.

This clonotype was seen repeatedly, ten times or more. This chain uses TRBV9 with TRBJ2-3; D is perhaps TRBD1 or TRBD2 (5 bases each). V was trimmed by 5 bases and J by 2 bases, leaving 15 bases between them. The CDR3 length is 15 residues. CDR1 and CDR2 (germline): SGDLS, YYNGEE. The CDR3, as DNA: TGTGCCAGCAGTTTCCCGGGACGGGCCACAGATACGCAGTATTTT. It is translated as CASSFPGRATDTQYF.